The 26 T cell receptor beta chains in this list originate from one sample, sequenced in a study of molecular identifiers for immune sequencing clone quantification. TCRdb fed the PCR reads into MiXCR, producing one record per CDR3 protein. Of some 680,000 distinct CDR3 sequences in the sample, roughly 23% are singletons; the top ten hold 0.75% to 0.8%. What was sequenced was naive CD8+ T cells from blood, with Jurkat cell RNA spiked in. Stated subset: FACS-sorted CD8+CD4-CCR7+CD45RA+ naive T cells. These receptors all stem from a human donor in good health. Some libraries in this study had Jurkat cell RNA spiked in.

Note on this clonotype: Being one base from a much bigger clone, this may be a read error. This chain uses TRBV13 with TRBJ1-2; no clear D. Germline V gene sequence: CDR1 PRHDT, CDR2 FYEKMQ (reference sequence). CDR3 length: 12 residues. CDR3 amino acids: CASSFKAYGYAF. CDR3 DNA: TGTGCCAGCAGCTTCAAAGCCTATGGCTACGCCTTC.

CDR3 in DNA: TGCAGCGTCGCCGTGCAGGGGTCGATCACTGAAGCTTTCTTT. Its translation: CSVAVQGSITEAFF. This chain uses TRBV29-1 with TRBJ1-1; the D gene is possibly TRBD1 (6 bases). Trimming removed 6 bases at V and 4 bases at J, with 18 bases between. This CDR3 is 14 amino acids long. In germline, CDR1 is SQVTM, CDR2 ANQGSEA.

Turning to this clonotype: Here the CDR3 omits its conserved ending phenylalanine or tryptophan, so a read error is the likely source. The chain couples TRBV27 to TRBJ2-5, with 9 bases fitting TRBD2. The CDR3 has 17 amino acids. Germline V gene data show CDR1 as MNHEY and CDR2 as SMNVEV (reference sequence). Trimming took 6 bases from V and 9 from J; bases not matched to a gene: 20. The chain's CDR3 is CASSPGPGLAEGAAQYL. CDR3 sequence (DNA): TGTGCCAGCAGCCCCGGACCGGGACTAGCTGAGGGGGCGGCCCAGTACCTC.

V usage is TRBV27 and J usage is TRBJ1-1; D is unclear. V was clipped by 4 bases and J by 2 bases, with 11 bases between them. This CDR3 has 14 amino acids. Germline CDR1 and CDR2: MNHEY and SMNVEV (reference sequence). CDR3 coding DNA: TGTGCCAGCAGTTATGGGGAGATAAACACTGAAGCTTTCTTT. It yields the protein CASSYGEINTEAFF.

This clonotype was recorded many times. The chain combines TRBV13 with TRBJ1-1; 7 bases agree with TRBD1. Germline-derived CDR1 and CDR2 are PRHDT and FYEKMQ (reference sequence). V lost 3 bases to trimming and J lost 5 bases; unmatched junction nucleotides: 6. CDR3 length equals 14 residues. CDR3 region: CASSLTGRGTEAFF. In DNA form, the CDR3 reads TGTGCCAGCAGCTTGACAGGGAGAGGGACTGAAGCTTTCTTT.

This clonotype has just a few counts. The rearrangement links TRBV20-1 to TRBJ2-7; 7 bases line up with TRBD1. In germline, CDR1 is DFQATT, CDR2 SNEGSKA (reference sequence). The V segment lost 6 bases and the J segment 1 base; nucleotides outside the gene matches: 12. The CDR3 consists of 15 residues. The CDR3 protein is CSALPTGQISYEQYF. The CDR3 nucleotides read TGCAGTGCCTTACCAACGGGACAGATTTCCTACGAGCAGTACTTC.

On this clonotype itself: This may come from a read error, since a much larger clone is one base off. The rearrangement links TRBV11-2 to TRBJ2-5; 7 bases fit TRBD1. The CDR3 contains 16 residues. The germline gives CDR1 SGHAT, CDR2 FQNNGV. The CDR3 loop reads CASSSRPRDSQEPQYF. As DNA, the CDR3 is TGTGCCAGCAGCTCCAGACCCCGGGACAGCCAAGAGCCCCAGTACTTC. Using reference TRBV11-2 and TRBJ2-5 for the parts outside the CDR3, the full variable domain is EAGVAQSPRYKIIEKRQSVAFWCNPISGHATLYWYQQILGQGPKLLIQFQNNGVVDDSQLPKDRFSAERLKGVDSTLKIQPAKLEDSAVYLCASSSRPRDSQEPQYFGPGTRLLVL.

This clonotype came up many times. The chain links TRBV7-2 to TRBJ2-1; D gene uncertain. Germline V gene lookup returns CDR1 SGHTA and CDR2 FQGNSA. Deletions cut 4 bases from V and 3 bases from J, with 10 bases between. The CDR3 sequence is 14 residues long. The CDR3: CASSSLLDYNEQFF. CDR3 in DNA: TGTGCCAGCAGCTCGTTATTGGACTACAATGAGCAGTTCTTC.

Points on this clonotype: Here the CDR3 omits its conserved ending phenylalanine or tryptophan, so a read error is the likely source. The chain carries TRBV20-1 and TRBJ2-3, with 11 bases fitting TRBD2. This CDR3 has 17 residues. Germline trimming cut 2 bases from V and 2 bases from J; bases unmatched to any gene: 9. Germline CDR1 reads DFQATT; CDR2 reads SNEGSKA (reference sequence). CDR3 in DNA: TGCAGTGCTAGACCTCCGACTAGCGGGGTACTCACAGATACGCAGTATATT. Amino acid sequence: CSARPPTSGVLTDTQYI.

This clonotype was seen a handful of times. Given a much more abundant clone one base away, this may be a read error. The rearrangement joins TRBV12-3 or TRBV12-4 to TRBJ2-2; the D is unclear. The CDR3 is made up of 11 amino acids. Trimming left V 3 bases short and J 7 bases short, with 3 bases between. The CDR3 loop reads CASSFDGELFF. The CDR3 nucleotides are TGTGCCAGCAGTTTTGACGGGGAGCTGTTTTTT.

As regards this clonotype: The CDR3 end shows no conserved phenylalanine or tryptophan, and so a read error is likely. The DNA for the CDR3 is TGTGCCAGTAGCCAGGGGCTACAGCCCCAGCATATT. Its translation is CASSQGLQPQHI. The gene calls are TRBV19 and TRBJ1-5, with D possibly being TRBD1 (6 bases). Germline values: CDR1 LNHDA, CDR2 SQIVND (reference sequence). CDR3 length: 12 amino acids. Trimming took off 6 bases at V and 7 bases at J, with 10 bases between the two ends.

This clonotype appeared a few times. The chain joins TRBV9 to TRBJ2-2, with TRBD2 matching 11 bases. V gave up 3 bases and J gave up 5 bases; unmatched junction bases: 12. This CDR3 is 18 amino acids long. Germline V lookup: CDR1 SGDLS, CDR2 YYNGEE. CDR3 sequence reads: CASSGRGLAAPGTGELFF. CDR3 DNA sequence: TGTGCCAGCAGCGGCCGGGGACTAGCGGCCCCTGGAACCGGGGAGCTGTTTTTT.

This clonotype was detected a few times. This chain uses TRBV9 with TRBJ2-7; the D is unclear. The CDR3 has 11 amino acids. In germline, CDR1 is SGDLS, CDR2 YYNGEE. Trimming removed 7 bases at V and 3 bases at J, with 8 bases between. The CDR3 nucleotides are TGTGCCAGCGGCAGTGACTACGAGCAGTACTTC. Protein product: CASGSDYEQYF.

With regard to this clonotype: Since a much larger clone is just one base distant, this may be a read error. CDR3 region: CSALVLANSYKQYF. The CDR3 bases are TGCAGTGCCTTAGTACTAGCGAACTCCTACAAGCAGTACTTC. The rearrangement joins TRBV20-1 to TRBJ2-7; 7 bases agree with TRBD2. This CDR3 region has 14 residues. Germline V lookup: CDR1 DFQATT, CDR2 SNEGSKA (reference sequence).

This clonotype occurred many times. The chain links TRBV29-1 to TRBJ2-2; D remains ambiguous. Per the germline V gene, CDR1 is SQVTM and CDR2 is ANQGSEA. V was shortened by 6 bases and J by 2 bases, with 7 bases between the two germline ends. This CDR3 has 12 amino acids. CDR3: CSVSYNTGELFF. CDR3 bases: TGCAGCGTGTCATACAACACCGGGGAGCTGTTTTTT.

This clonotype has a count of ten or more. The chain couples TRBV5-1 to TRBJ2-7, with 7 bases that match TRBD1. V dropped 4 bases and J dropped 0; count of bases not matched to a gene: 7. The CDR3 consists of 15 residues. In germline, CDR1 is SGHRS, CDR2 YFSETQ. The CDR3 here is CASSPGDSLSYEQYF. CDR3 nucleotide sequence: TGCGCCAGCAGCCCCGGGGACAGCCTCTCCTACGAGCAGTACTTC.

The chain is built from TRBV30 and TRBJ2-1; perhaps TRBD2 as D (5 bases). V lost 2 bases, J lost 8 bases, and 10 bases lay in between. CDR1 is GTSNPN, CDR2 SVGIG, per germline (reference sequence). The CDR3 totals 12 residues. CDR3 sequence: CAWSRDFDEQFF. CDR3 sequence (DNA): TGTGCCTGGAGTCGGGATTTCGATGAGCAGTTCTTC.

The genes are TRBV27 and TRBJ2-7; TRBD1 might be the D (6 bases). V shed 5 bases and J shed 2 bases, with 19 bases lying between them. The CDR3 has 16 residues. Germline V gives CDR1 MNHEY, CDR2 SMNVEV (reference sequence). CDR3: CASSPQPVQGTYEQYF. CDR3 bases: TGTGCCAGCAGTCCACAACCCGTACAGGGAACCTACGAGCAGTACTTC.

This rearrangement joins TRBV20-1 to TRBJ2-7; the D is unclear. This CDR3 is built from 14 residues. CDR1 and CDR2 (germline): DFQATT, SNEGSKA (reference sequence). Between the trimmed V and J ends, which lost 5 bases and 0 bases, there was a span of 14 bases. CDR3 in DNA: TGCAGTGCTGGACCGGGCCAAAGCTCCTACGAGCAGTACTTC. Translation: CSAGPGQSSYEQYF.

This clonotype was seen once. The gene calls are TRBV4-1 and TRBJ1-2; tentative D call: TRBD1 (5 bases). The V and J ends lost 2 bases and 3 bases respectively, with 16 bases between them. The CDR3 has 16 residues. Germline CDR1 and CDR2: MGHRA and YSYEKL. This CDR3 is CASSQQRGQGDYGYTF. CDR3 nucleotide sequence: TGCGCCAGCAGCCAACAACGAGGGCAGGGTGACTATGGCTACACCTTC.

CDR3 residues: CAGGRDSYQPQHF. The DNA of the CDR3 is TGTGCCGGTGGCAGAGACTCGTATCAGCCCCAGCATTTT. This sequence joins TRBV19 and TRBJ1-5; D is uncertain. V was cut by 11 bases and J by 5 bases, with 16 bases left in between. The germline CDR1 and CDR2 sequences are LNHDA and SQIVND (reference sequence). This CDR3 comprises 13 residues.

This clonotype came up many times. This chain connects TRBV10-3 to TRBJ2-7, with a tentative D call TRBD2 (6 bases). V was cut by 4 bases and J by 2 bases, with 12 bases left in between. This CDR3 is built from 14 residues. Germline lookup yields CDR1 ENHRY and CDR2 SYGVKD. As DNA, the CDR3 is TGTGCCATCAGTGCGCGGGACCCAGCCTACGAGCAGTACTTC. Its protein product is CAISARDPAYEQYF.

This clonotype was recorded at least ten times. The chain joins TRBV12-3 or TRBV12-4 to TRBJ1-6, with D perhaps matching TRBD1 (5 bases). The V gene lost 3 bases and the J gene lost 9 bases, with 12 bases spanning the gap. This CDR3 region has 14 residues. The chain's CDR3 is CASSLSGFGSPLHF. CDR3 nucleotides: TGTGCCAGCAGTTTGTCAGGGTTCGGTTCACCCCTCCACTTT.

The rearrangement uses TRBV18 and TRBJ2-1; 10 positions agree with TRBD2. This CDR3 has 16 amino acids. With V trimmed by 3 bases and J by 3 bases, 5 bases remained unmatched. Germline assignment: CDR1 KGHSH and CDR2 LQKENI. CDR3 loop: CASSPPSGSGYNEQFF. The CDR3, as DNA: TGTGCCAGCTCACCCCCTAGCGGGAGTGGCTACAATGAGCAGTTCTTC.

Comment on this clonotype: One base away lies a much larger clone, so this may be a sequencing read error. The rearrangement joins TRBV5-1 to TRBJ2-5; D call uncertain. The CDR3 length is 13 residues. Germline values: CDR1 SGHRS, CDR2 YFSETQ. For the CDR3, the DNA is TGCGCCAGCAGCTTGGAAGGGTTTGAGACCCGGTACTTC. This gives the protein CASSLEGFETRYF.

The CDR3 reads CASSESGTGAYEQYF. In DNA form, the CDR3 reads TGTGCCAGCAGCGAATCCGGGACAGGGGCCTACGAGCAGTACTTC. The chain carries TRBV5-4 and TRBJ2-7; 10 bases align to TRBD1. Germline loops: CDR1 SGHNT, CDR2 YYREEE (reference sequence). CDR3 size: 15 residues. After removal of 4 bases from V and 2 bases from J, the junction contained 6 bases not matched to a gene. The variable domain in full, with the rest retrieved from reference TRBV5-4 and TRBJ2-7, is ETGVTQSPTHLIKTRGQQVTLRCSSQSGHNTVSWYQQALGQGPQFIFQYYREEENGRGNFPPRFSGLQFPNYSSELNVNALELDDSALYLCASSESGTGAYEQYFGPGTRLTVT.